These 20 T cell receptor beta chains came from one sample sequenced in a study of T cell responses to AZD1222 COVID-19 vaccine. TCRdb's table, derived via immunoSEQ multiplex PCR, lists solely in-frame clones and lacks some. The sample has 90,000 to 150,000 clones, about nine tenths seen once. This sample comprised peripheral blood, obtained 28 days after the second AZD1222 dose. The receptors derive from an adult who received the AZD1222 COVID-19 vaccine.

The chain has TRBV2 and TRBJ1-2; D remains ambiguous. Trimming shortened V by 2 bases and J by 2 bases, and 9 bases separated the two germline ends. The length of the CDR3 is 14 residues. Germline V gene data show CDR1 as SNHLY and CDR2 as FYNNEI. The CDR3 spells CASSEIKNNYGYTF. The CDR3, as DNA: TGTGCCAGCAGTGAAATCAAGAACAACTATGGCTACACCTTC.

The rearrangement links TRBV19 to TRBJ2-3; tentative D call: TRBD2 (6 bases). The germline V and J ends were trimmed by 5 bases and 1 base, with 10 bases remaining between them. The CDR3 length is 14 residues. The germline V gene encodes CDR1 LNHDA and CDR2 SQIVND (reference sequence). CDR3 region: CASSFGGGTDTQYF. DNA of the CDR3: TGTGCCAGTAGTTTCGGGGGTGGCACAGATACGCAGTATTTT.

V gene TRBV2 combines with J gene TRBJ2-3; tentatively, D is TRBD2 (5 bases). CDR3 length: 15 residues. V lost 7 bases, J lost 0 bases, and 14 bases lay in between. In germline, CDR1 is SNHLY, CDR2 FYNNEI. CDR3 amino acids: CASNRRVTSTDTQYF. The CDR3 DNA is TGTGCCAGCAACCGGCGGGTTACTAGCACAGATACGCAGTATTTT. Variable domain in full (rest from reference TRBV2 and TRBJ2-3): EPEVTQTPSHQVTQMGQEVILRCVPISNHLYFYWYRQILGQKVEFLVSFYNNEISEKSEIFDDQFSVERPDGSNFTLKIRSTKLEDSAMYFCASNRRVTSTDTQYFGPGTRLTVL.

J is TRBJ2-7 and V is TRBV18; 9 bases map to TRBD2. The junction had 12 bases not matched to a gene; V was cut back by 2 bases and J by 13 bases. CDR1 and CDR2 (germline): KGHSH, LQKENI. This CDR3 region has 14 residues. The CDR3 protein is CASSPGVVGTSKYF. CDR3 DNA sequence: TGTGCCAGCTCACCAGGGGTCGTTGGGACTAGCAAATACTTC. Complete variable domain (other parts from reference TRBV18 and TRBJ2-7): NAGVMQNPRHLVRRRGQEARLRCSPMKGHSHVYWYRQLPEEGLKFMVYLQKENIIDESGMPKERFSAEFPKEGPSILRIQQVVRGDSAAYFCASSPGVVGTSKYFGPGTRLTVT.

V gene TRBV5-4 combines with J gene TRBJ1-3; perhaps TRBD1 as D (5 bases). The V end was cut by 4 bases, the J end by 0 bases, with 17 bases between. The CDR3 has 17 residues. Germline V gene sequence: CDR1 SGHNT, CDR2 YYREEE (reference sequence). For the CDR3, the DNA is TGTGCCAGCAGCAGGGGAGCAGCTTGGAACTCTGGAAACACCATATATTTT. Protein product: CASSRGAAWNSGNTIYF.

With respect to this clone: This CDR3 is also generated by other DNA sequences in the sample. The chain is built from TRBV5-1 and TRBJ1-1; maybe TRBD1 (6 bases). V was clipped by 0 bases and J by 7 bases, with 7 bases between them. The CDR3 extends over 12 amino acids. Germline CDR1 and CDR2: SGHRS and YFSETQ. The CDR3 DNA reads as TGCGCCAGCAGCTTGGCGGACAGTGAAGCTTTCTTT. Translated, it gives CASSLADSEAFF.

The genes are TRBV14 and TRBJ2-7, with 8 bases matching TRBD1. The CDR3 consists of 16 residues. Germline-derived CDR1 and CDR2 are SGHDN and FVKESK. The V segment lost 3 bases and the J segment 2 bases; nucleotides outside the gene matches: 9. The CDR3 region has the DNA TGTGCCAGCAGCCACTATAGACAGGGGACCACCTACGAGCAGTACTTC. Translating it yields CASSHYRQGTTYEQYF.

This clone appeared once. The V and J genes are TRBV6-5 and TRBJ2-3, with 8 bases identical to TRBD2. After removal of 9 bases from V and 2 bases from J, the junction contained 7 bases not matched to a gene. The germline V gene encodes CDR1 MNHEY and CDR2 SVGAGI. CDR3 length equals 14 residues. CDR3 nucleotides: TGTGCCAGTGGCCAGCGGGGGTCCACAGATACGCAGTATTTT. It is translated as CASGQRGSTDTQYF.

This chain joins TRBV4-1 and TRBJ2-3; 15 bases fit TRBD2. The germline V gene has CDR1 MGHRA and CDR2 YSYEKL. The CDR3 is made up of 19 amino acids. Trimming took 5 bases from V and 0 from J; bases not matched to a gene: 9. Written as DNA, the CDR3 is TGCGCCAGCAGCAGATCTGGGACTAGCGGGGGGCTTAGCACAGATACGCAGTATTTT. It encodes CASSRSGTSGGLSTDTQYF.

The V and J genes are TRBV19 and TRBJ1-1; D gene ambiguous. Germline V gene sequence: CDR1 LNHDA, CDR2 SQIVND (reference sequence). The V and J ends lost 7 bases and 5 bases respectively, with 17 bases between them. The CDR3 spans 14 residues. CDR3 sequence reads: CASTAGSPSTEAFF. The CDR3 coding sequence is TGTGCCAGTACTGCCGGGTCCCCAAGTACTGAAGCTTTCTTT.

The chain links TRBV12-3 or TRBV12-4 to TRBJ1-1; D remains ambiguous. The CDR3 length is 13 residues. V was shortened by 2 bases and J by 0 bases, with 4 bases between the two germline ends. CDR3 bases: TGTGCCAGCAGTTTACTCCTGAACACTGAAGCTTTCTTT. Its translation: CASSLLLNTEAFF.

V and J are TRBV6-6 and TRBJ1-2; TRBD1 might be the D (6 bases). Germline CDR1 is MNHNY and CDR2 is SVGAGI (reference sequence). This CDR3 has 14 residues. V lost 4 bases and J 2 bases, leaving 11 bases between the germline ends. This chain's CDR3 is CASSSGTNNYGYTF. The DNA for the CDR3 is TGTGCCAGCAGTTCCGGGACAAACAACTATGGCTACACCTTC.

The rearrangement uses TRBV7-2 and TRBJ1-2; D not certain. Trimming pared 1 base from V and 5 bases from J, leaving 11 bases between. The CDR3 has 14 residues. Germline loops: CDR1 SGHTA, CDR2 FQGNSA. The CDR3 nucleotides read TGTGCCAGCAGCTTAGGAGGGTCCGGGTATGGCTACACCTTC. As protein: CASSLGGSGYGYTF.

This clone was counted at least ten times. The genes are TRBV6-5 and TRBJ1-2; TRBD1 might be the D (5 bases). From germline, CDR1 is MNHEY and CDR2 SVGAGI. The CDR3 length is 15 residues. Trimming took off 0 bases at V and 4 bases at J, with 12 bases between the two ends. The CDR3: CASSYSSSGTYGYTF. In DNA, the CDR3 is TGTGCCAGCAGTTACTCGAGTTCAGGGACCTATGGCTACACCTTC.

The rearrangement joins TRBV5-1 to TRBJ1-3, with 8 bases aligning to TRBD1. Germline CDR1 SGHRS, CDR2 YFSETQ. V dropped 4 bases and J dropped 0; count of bases not matched to a gene: 6. The CDR3 sequence is 16 residues long. CDR3 nucleotide sequence: TGCGCCAGCAGCCCAGGGACAGGCCTCTCTGGAAACACCATATATTTT. Translated: CASSPGTGLSGNTIYF.

The chain uses TRBV4-3 and TRBJ1-3; no firm D call. CDR3 size: 16 residues. Trimming stripped 0 bases from V and 0 bases from J, with 9 bases between. The germline CDR1 and CDR2 sequences are LGHNA and YSLEER. This CDR3 reads CASSQETVFSGNTIYF. As DNA, the CDR3 is TGCGCCAGCAGCCAAGAAACAGTCTTCTCTGGAAACACCATATATTTT.

This clone appeared once. V usage is TRBV7-2 and J usage is TRBJ1-2; D call uncertain. Trimming removed 2 bases from V and 1 base from J, with 14 bases in between. This CDR3 has 16 amino acids. The germline CDR1 and CDR2 sequences are SGHTA and FQGNSA. CDR3 region: CASSLMPTTFNYGYTF. The CDR3 coding sequence is TGTGCCAGCAGCTTAATGCCCACCACGTTTAACTATGGCTACACCTTC.

The V call is TRBV19, the J call TRBJ2-7, with D maybe TRBD1 (5 bases). This CDR3 is built from 14 residues. Germline V gene lookup returns CDR1 LNHDA and CDR2 SQIVND (reference sequence). V lost 5 bases and J 1 base, leaving 12 bases between the germline ends. As DNA, the CDR3 is TGTGCCAGTAGTGCAGGGTTGGGTTCCTACGAGCAGTACTTC. This gives the protein CASSAGLGSYEQYF. Full variable domain (rest looked up from reference TRBV19 and TRBJ2-7): DGGITQSPKYLFRKEGQNVTLSCEQNLNHDAMYWYRQDPGQGLRLIYYSQIVNDFQKGDIAEGYSVSREKKESFPLTVTSAQKNPTAFYLCASSAGLGSYEQYFGPGTRLTVT.

This clone was recorded a few times. The chain joins TRBV7-6 to TRBJ1-2, with 7 bases aligning to TRBD1. The CDR3 loop spans 13 amino acids. V was pared by 3 bases and J by 6 bases, with 4 bases of the junction left unmatched. Germline V gives CDR1 SGHVS, CDR2 FNYEAQ. CDR3 sequence reads: CASSLVGGNGYTF. CDR3 DNA sequence: TGTGCCAGCAGCTTGGTAGGGGGCAATGGCTACACCTTC.

The chain links TRBV7-2 to TRBJ2-3, with D possibly matching TRBD1 (6 bases). Germline CDR1 is SGHTA and CDR2 is FQGNSA. Trimming removed 3 bases at V and 4 bases at J, with 11 bases between. The length of the CDR3 is 14 residues. CDR3 sequence reads: CASSLYRVSDTQYF. The CDR3 nucleotides read TGTGCCAGCAGCTTGTACAGGGTTTCAGATACGCAGTATTTT.